This T cell receptor beta chain was identified in a study of OX40 agonist ivuxolimab in advanced cancers. Libraries were prepared by immunoSEQ multiplex PCR; TCRdb keeps only in-frame clonotypes and omits some of them. The sample has about 88,000 clones; around 85% are singletons. CDR1 is MNHEY and CDR2 is SVGAGI in the germline V gene. V lost 1 base to trimming and J lost 2 bases; unmatched junction nucleotides: 7. The CDR3 has 16 amino acids. Sequenced material: CD4+ or CD8+ T cells sorted from blood, taken in a trial of the OX40 agonist ivuxolimab. The V gene is TRBV6-5, the J gene TRBJ1-2, with TRBD1 matching 7 bases. The clonotype originates from an adult with an advanced solid tumor such as melanoma, head and neck, liver or kidney cancer. CDR3 loop: CASSYLKGGGNYGYTF. The CDR3 region has the DNA TGTGCCAGCAGTTACTTGAAAGGGGGCGGGAACTATGGCTACACCTTC.